This section outlines one T cell receptor beta chain sequence together with its context. Original data processing: Amplification of reference gene primers was used by the study to estimate nucleated cell counts. The protocol was immunoSEQ multiplex PCR, while the TCRdb copy is restricted to in-frame clones and leaves out a portion. The DNA gave D and trimming, while V, J and clone size come from that table. The data hold 65,000 to 85,000 clones, with roughly 80% observed a single time. This entry belongs to a study of blood T cell repertoires in COVID-19. Study-level background: The origin of the acute and convalescent COVID-19 samples was the United States, Italy and Spain.

This CDR3 region has 15 residues. Trimming shortened V by 4 bases and J by 2 bases, and 16 bases separated the two germline ends. Germline lookup yields CDR1 GTSNPN and CDR2 SVGIG (reference sequence). The sample was peripheral blood. The source is an older woman with acute or convalescent COVID-19. This chain links TRBV30 with TRBJ2-3, with D possibly TRBD1 on 6 matching bases. CDR3 bases: TGTGCCTGGAAGGCCCGGGGACACCACACAGATACGCAGTATTTT. Encoded protein: CAWKARGHHTDTQYF.